The 20 T cell receptor beta chains below all came from one sample that was sequenced in a study of cytomegalovirus exposure and HLA in healthy donors. Both 60 Vbeta primers and 13 Jbeta primers went into the PCR. TCRdb keeps only in-frame clones here, not all; method: immunoSEQ multiplex PCR. The sample lists roughly 120,000 clones, more than 65% occurring once. Material: PBMCs. These receptors were collected from a woman in her fifties or sixties in good health and CMV-seropositive.

This chain links TRBV6-1 with TRBJ1-5; TRBD1 matches at 8 bases. This CDR3 has 13 amino acids. V was pared by 1 base and J by 7 bases, with 0 bases of the junction left unmatched. Germline V CDR1 and CDR2: MNHNS, SASEGT. Written as DNA, the CDR3 is TGTGCCAGCAGTGAAGGACAGGGGCAGCCCCAGCATTTT. Translating gives CASSEGQGQPQHF.

This chain links TRBV6-5 with TRBJ1-6; 7 positions match TRBD1. This CDR3 spans 16 amino acids. The germline V gene has CDR1 MNHEY and CDR2 SVGAGI. The V and J ends lost 2 bases and 3 bases, in that order; junction bases with no gene match: 4. The chain's CDR3 is CASSYVQGNYNSPLHF. The CDR3 DNA follows: TGTGCCAGCAGTTACGTACAGGGGAACTATAATTCACCCCTCCACTTT.

This clone is deemed medium-sized. The chain uses TRBV2 and TRBJ2-1, with 9 nucleotides matching TRBD1. Germline V lookup: CDR1 SNHLY, CDR2 FYNNEI. Losses at the gene ends were 6 bases for V and 10 bases for J; bases not matched to a gene: 13. There are 15 residues in the CDR3. The CDR3 bases are TGTGCCAGCAGCGGGGGACAGGGTTATATGCACGAGCAGTTCTTC. Its protein product is CASSGGQGYMHEQFF.

This clone was picked up a small number of times. The chain carries TRBV6-6 and TRBJ1-4; 7 bases agree with TRBD1. The V and J ends lost 5 bases and 7 bases, in that order; junction bases with no gene match: 7. From germline, CDR1 is MNHNY and CDR2 SVGAGI (reference sequence). This CDR3 contains 14 residues. CDR3 DNA sequence: TGTGCCAGCAGTAAACAGGGGAGGAGTGAAAAACTGTTTTTT. It is translated as CASSKQGRSEKLFF.

This clone appeared a single time. The V gene is TRBV4-1, the J gene TRBJ1-2; D is undetermined. Trimming shortened V by 3 bases and J by 7 bases, and 18 bases separated the two germline ends. The CDR3 totals 15 residues. Germline V lookup: CDR1 MGHRA, CDR2 YSYEKL. In DNA, the CDR3 is TGCGCCAGCAGCCACCCTAACGAGGGCAAATTTGGCTACACCTTC. Protein: CASSHPNEGKFGYTF.

The V and J genes are TRBV6-5 and TRBJ1-1, with D tentatively TRBD1 (5 bases). Per germline, CDR1 MNHEY and CDR2 SVGAGI. Trimming took off 2 bases at V and 3 bases at J, with 13 bases between the two ends. The CDR3 spans 15 residues. CDR3 sequence: CASSYAGGHHTEAFF. The CDR3 nucleotides are TGTGCCAGCAGTTACGCGGGGGGTCATCACACTGAAGCTTTCTTT.

V usage is TRBV5-5 and J usage is TRBJ1-2; D might be TRBD1 (5 bases). The CDR3 length is 12 residues. The germline V gene encodes CDR1 SGHKS and CDR2 YYEKEE (reference sequence). V lost 4 bases to trimming and J lost 5 bases, with 9 bases between them. In nucleotides, the CDR3 is TGTGCCAGCAGCGCGCGACAGTATGGCTACACCTTC. As protein: CASSARQYGYTF.

As regards this clone: Other nucleotide sequences in the sample specify the same CDR3. The chain uses TRBV9 and TRBJ1-1, with a possible D match to TRBD1 (6 bases). The germline V gene encodes CDR1 SGDLS and CDR2 YYNGEE. Trimming stripped 0 bases from V and 5 bases from J, with 11 bases between. This CDR3 is built from 14 residues. The CDR3 DNA sequence: TGTGCCAGCAGCGTAGTCACAGGGCGGACTGAAGCTTTCTTT. Protein sequence: CASSVVTGRTEAFF.

This clone was detected only a few times. V and J are TRBV5-1 and TRBJ1-2; 12 positions agree with TRBD1. J gave up 8 bases and V 4 bases, and 9 bases lay outside the gene matches. Germline values: CDR1 SGHRS, CDR2 YFSETQ. The CDR3 is 15 amino acids. The CDR3 here is CASSPWDRGRLGYTF. CDR3 coding DNA: TGCGCCAGCAGCCCGTGGGACAGGGGGCGCTTAGGCTACACCTTC.

Written as DNA, the CDR3 is TGTGCCAGCAGTTTCCAAATTCCACAGGATTATAGCAATCAGCCCCAGCATTTT. This codes for CASSFQIPQDYSNQPQHF. The chain combines TRBV28 with TRBJ1-5; D is perhaps TRBD1 (5 bases). V lost 3 bases to trimming and J lost 0 bases, with 18 bases between them. The germline CDR1 and CDR2 sequences are MDHEN and SYDVKM. The CDR3 has 18 amino acids.

This clone has only a few counts. The rearrangement links TRBV7-9 to TRBJ2-3; D is uncertain. The CDR3 covers 11 residues. Trimming took off 7 bases at V and 2 bases at J, with 4 bases between the two ends. Germline CDR1 is SEHNR and CDR2 is FQNEAQ (reference sequence). This CDR3 is CASTNTDTQYF. In DNA form, the CDR3 reads TGTGCCAGCACCAACACAGATACGCAGTATTTT. Variable domain in full (rest from reference TRBV7-9 and TRBJ2-3): DTGVSQNPRHKITKRGQNVTFRCDPISEHNRLYWYRQTLGQGPEFLTYFQNEAQLEKSRLLSDRFSAERPKGSFSTLEIQRTEQGDSAMYLCASTNTDTQYFGPGTRLTVL.

The rearrangement links TRBV6-6 to TRBJ1-1; 9 bases map to TRBD1. This CDR3 region has 14 residues. The J segment lost 4 bases and the V segment lost 6 bases, leaving 6 bases of the junction unmatched. Germline V gives CDR1 MNHNY, CDR2 SVGAGI (reference sequence). CDR3 protein: CASSYDRGSTEAFF. CDR3 coding DNA: TGTGCCAGCAGCTACGACAGGGGGAGCACTGAAGCTTTCTTT.

This chain joins TRBV18 and TRBJ2-3; D is possibly TRBD2 (6 bases). Trimming stripped 3 bases from V and 7 bases from J, with 17 bases between. Germline V gene data show CDR1 as KGHSH and CDR2 as LQKENI. The CDR3 has 15 residues. The CDR3 loop is CASSPPGLSLHTQYF. CDR3 DNA sequence: TGTGCCAGCTCACCGCCGGGACTCTCCCTCCATACGCAGTATTTT.

The chain carries TRBV28 and TRBJ1-5; D perhaps matches TRBD1 (5 bases). Trimming left V 3 bases short and J 2 bases short, with 11 bases between. Germline V CDR1 and CDR2: MDHEN, SYDVKM. This CDR3 is 15 amino acids long. CDR3 in amino acids: CASSLGGVRNQPQHF. CDR3 nucleotides: TGTGCCAGCAGTTTGGGAGGGGTACGCAATCAGCCCCAGCATTTT.

This chain uses TRBV2 with TRBJ2-7; 12 bases line up with TRBD1. CDR3 length: 16 residues. The J segment lost 5 bases and the V segment lost 6 bases, leaving 11 bases of the junction unmatched. Germline V lookup: CDR1 SNHLY, CDR2 FYNNEI. Written as DNA, the CDR3 is TGTGCCAGCAGGCCCTTCCGGGACAGGGGGCCTGACGAGCAGTACTTC. It specifies CASRPFRDRGPDEQYF.

In this sample, this clone turned up a few times. The rearrangement uses TRBV19 and TRBJ1-5, with 10 bases identical to TRBD1. J was trimmed by 6 bases and V by 3 bases; bases with no gene match: 5. The CDR3 covers 15 residues. Germline CDR1 is LNHDA and CDR2 is SQIVND (reference sequence). The chain's CDR3 is CASSMEDRGSQPQHF. As DNA, the CDR3 is TGTGCCAGTAGTATGGAGGACAGGGGGTCTCAGCCCCAGCATTTT.

The V call is TRBV30, the J call TRBJ2-3; perhaps TRBD1 as D (6 bases). The CDR3 covers 14 residues. The V gene lost 8 bases and the J gene lost 0 bases, with 15 bases spanning the gap. Germline V gives CDR1 GTSNPN, CDR2 SVGIG (reference sequence). The CDR3 loop is CAVGGLASTDTQYF. Here the CDR3 DNA reads TGTGCCGTAGGGGGATTAGCTAGCACAGATACGCAGTATTTT.

The chain uses TRBV9 and TRBJ1-4; the match to TRBD1 covers 8 bases. The germline V gene encodes CDR1 SGDLS and CDR2 YYNGEE. This CDR3 is built from 15 residues. After removal of 4 bases from V and 4 bases from J, the junction contained 6 bases not matched to a gene. The CDR3 nucleotides are TGTGCCAGCAGCTCAGGACAGGGCTTTAATGAAAAACTGTTTTTT. This codes for CASSSGQGFNEKLFF.

This chain uses TRBV7-2 with TRBJ2-7; TRBD2 agrees at 13 bases. Trimming cost V 4 bases and J 6 bases; bases outside gene matches: 6. Looked up from germline, CDR1 is SGHTA and CDR2 is FQGNSA. The CDR3 is 15 residues long. In DNA, the CDR3 is TGTGCCAGCAGCTCTCAGGGGACTAGCGGGATCGAGCAGTACTTC. Translation gives CASSSQGTSGIEQYF.

The rearrangement uses TRBV30 and TRBJ2-1; 13 bases fit TRBD2. The V gene's germline CDR1 is GTSNPN and CDR2 SVGIG (reference sequence). V lost 3 bases to trimming and J lost 7 bases; unmatched junction nucleotides: 6. This CDR3 is 15 amino acids long. CDR3 amino acids: CAWRVGLAGVNEQFF. Here the CDR3 DNA reads TGTGCCTGGAGGGTTGGACTAGCGGGAGTAAATGAGCAGTTCTTC.